This T cell receptor beta chain was sequenced for a study of T cells in Graves' hyperthyroidism and ophthalmopathy. For the study at large: At initial diagnosis, before any treatment had begun, peripheral blood was obtained.

It was RNA transcripts that yielded the amplified TCR beta CDR3 regions. TCR CDR3 underwent first-round RT-PCR with the HTBI primer set. TCRdb re-called the multiplex PCR reads through MiXCR, storing one row per CDR3 protein. The repertoire includes almost 350,000 distinct CDR3 sequences, roughly 18% of them detected once, and less than 20% sits in the top ten. Trimming took off 8 bases at V and 5 bases at J, with 19 bases between the two ends. This CDR3 has 15 residues. Germline lookup yields CDR1 MNHEY and CDR2 SVGEGT. On this clonotype itself: What it binds is not known.

Study findings and constraints: Among clonotypes expanded in thyroid above 0.001, most were also found in blood.

The clonotype comes from a woman in her forties with Graves' ophthalmopathy. The chain employs TRBV6-2 or TRBV6-3 and TRBJ1-5, with D tentatively TRBD1 (6 bases). The sequenced sample was blood. The CDR3 loop is CASGRGGLSDQPQHF. DNA of the CDR3: TGTGCCAGCGGTCGGGGGGGCCTCTCGGATCAGCCCCAGCATTTT.